The present entry profiles one TCR beta chain with its context. The antigen remains unidentified. The PCR contained 60 Vbeta and 13 Jbeta primers. Original processing methods: Approximately 83 million unique TCR beta chains, about 12 million shared, were counted in a later analysis. Sequencing was performed with immunoSEQ multiplex PCR; in TCRdb, only in-frame clones are kept and a portion is missing. The V and J calls and clone size come from that table; D and trimming were worked out from the DNA. In all, the sample yields under 85,000 clones. This record belongs to a study of cytomegalovirus exposure and HLA in healthy donors. Study findings and constraints: The likely origin of a cluster of highly shared sequence variants was a sequencing artifact.

This CDR3 is built from 14 residues. Trimming took off 1 base at V and 4 bases at J, with 10 bases between the two ends. The germline gives CDR1 SGHDN, CDR2 FVKESK. Material: PBMCs. This receptor was taken from a boy aged 5-17 years in good health and CMV-seronegative. The rearrangement links TRBV14 to TRBJ1-1; possible D gene TRBD1, 5 bases. The CDR3 loop reads CASSQVPGGTEAFF. The CDR3 DNA reads as TGTGCCAGCAGCCAAGTTCCGGGGGGCACTGAAGCTTTCTTT.